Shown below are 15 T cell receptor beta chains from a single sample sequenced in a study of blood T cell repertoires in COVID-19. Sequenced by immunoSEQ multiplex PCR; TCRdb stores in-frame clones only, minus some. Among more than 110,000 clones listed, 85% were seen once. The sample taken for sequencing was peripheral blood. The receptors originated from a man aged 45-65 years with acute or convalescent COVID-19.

The DNA for the CDR3 is TGTGCCAGCAGTTACGGGACAGCACAAGAGACCCAGTACTTC. Translating gives CASSYGTAQETQYF. The V call is TRBV6-5, the J call TRBJ2-5, with 7 nucleotides matching TRBD1. Germline CDR1 and CDR2: MNHEY and SVGAGI. The CDR3 is made up of 14 amino acids. V trimming: 2 bases; J trimming: 2 bases; junction bases outside the gene matches: 2.

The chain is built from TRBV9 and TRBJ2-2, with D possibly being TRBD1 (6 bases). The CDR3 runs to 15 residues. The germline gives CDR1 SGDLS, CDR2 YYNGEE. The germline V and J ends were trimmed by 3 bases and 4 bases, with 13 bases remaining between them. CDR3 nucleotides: TGTGCCAGCAGCGCCCGACAGGAGTCCACCGGGGAGCTGTTTTTT. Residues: CASSARQESTGELFF.

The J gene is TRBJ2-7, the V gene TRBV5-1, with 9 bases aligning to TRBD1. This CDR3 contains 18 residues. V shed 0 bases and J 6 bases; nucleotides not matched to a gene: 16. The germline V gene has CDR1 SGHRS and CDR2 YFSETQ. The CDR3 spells CASSLAVSGGTGYAEQYF. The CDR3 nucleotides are TGCGCCAGCAGCTTGGCCGTGTCAGGCGGGACAGGGTATGCCGAGCAGTACTTC.

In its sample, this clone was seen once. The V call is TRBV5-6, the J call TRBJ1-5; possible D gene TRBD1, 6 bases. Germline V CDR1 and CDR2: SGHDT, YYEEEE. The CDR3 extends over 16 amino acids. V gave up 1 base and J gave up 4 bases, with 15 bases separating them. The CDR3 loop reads CASSLLRQARNQPQHF. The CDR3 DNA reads TGTGCCAGCAGCTTGCTACGACAGGCCCGAAATCAGCCCCAGCATTTT. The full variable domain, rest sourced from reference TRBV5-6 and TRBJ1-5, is DAGVTQSPTHLIKTRGQQVTLRCSPKSGHDTVSWYQQALGQGPQFIFQYYEEEERQRGNFPDRFSGHQFPNYSSELNVNALLLGDSALYLCASSLLRQARNQPQHFGDGTRLSIL.

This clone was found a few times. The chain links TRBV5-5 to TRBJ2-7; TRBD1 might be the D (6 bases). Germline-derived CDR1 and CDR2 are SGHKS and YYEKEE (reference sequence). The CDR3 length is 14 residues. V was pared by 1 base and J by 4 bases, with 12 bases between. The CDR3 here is CASSLQGHQYEQYF. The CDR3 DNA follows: TGTGCCAGCAGCTTGCAGGGACACCAGTACGAGCAGTACTTC.

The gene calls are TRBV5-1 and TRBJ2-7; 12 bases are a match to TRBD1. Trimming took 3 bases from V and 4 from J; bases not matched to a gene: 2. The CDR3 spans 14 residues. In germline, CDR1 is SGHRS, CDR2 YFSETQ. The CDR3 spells CASSWDRGLYEQYF. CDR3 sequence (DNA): TGCGCCAGCAGCTGGGACAGGGGGCTATACGAGCAGTACTTC. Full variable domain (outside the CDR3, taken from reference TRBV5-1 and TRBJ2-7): KAGVTQTPRYLIKTRGQQVTLSCSPISGHRSVSWYQQTPGQGLQFLFEYFSETQRNKGNFPGRFSGRQFSNSRSEMNVSTLELGDSALYLCASSWDRGLYEQYFGPGTRLTVT.

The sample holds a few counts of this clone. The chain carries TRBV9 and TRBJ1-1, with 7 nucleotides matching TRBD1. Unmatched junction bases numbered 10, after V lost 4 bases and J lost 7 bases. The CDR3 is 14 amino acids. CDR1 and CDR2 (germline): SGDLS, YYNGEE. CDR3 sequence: CASSSTETGYEAFF. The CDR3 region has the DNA TGTGCCAGCAGCTCTACTGAGACAGGGTATGAAGCTTTCTTT. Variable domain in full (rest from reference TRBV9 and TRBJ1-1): DSGVTQTPKHLITATGQRVTLRCSPRSGDLSVYWYQQSLDQGLQFLIQYYNGEERAKGNILERFSAQQFPDLHSELNLSSLELGDSALYFCASSSTETGYEAFFGQGTRLTVV.

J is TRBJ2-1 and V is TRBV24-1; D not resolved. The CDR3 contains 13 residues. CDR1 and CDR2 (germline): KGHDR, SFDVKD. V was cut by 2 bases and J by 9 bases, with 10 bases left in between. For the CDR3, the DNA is TGTGCCACCAGTGATTACCGGAACAGTGAGCAGTTCTTC. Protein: CATSDYRNSEQFF.

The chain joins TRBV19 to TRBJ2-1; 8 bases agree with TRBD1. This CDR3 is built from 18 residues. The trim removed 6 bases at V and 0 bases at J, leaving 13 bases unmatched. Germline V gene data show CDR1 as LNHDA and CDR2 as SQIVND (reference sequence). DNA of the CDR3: TGTGCCAGTAGCCCCCGGCGACAGGGGACCTTCTCCTACAATGAGCAGTTCTTC. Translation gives CASSPRRQGTFSYNEQFF.

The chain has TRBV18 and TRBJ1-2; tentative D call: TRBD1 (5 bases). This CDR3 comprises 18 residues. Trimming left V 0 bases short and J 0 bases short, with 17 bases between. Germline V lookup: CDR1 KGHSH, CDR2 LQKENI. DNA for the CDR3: TGTGCCAGCTCACCACCGGGTATGCAGGGATTCGCTAACTATGGCTACACCTTC. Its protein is CASSPPGMQGFANYGYTF.

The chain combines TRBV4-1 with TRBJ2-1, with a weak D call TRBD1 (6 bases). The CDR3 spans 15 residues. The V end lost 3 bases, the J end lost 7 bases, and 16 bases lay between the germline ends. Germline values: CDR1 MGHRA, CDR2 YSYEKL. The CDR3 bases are TGCGCCAGCAGCCACGACGGGACACGCCGGAATGAGCAGTTCTTC. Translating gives CASSHDGTRRNEQFF.

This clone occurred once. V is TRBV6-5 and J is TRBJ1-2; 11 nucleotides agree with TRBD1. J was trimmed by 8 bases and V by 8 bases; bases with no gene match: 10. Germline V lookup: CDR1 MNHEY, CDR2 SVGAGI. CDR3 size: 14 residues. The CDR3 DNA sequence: TGTGCCAGCGGAGAGACGGGACAGGGGGACGGCTACACCTTC. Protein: CASGETGQGDGYTF.

The CDR3: CASSQGETSAQTQYF. Here the CDR3 DNA reads TGTGCCAGCAGCCAAGGGGAGACTAGCGCCCAGACCCAGTACTTC. This rearrangement joins TRBV3-1 (or the pseudogene TRBV3-2) to TRBJ2-5; 8 nucleotides agree with TRBD2. The V gene's germline CDR1 is LGHDT and CDR2 YNNKEL (reference sequence). The CDR3 loop spans 15 amino acids. Trimming removed 1 base from V and 6 bases from J; junction bases left unmatched: 7.

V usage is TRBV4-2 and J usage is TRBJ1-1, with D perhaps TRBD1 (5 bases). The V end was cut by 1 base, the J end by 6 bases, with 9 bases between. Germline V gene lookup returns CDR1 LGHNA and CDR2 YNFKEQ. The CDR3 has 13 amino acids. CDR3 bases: TGTGCCAGCAGCCAAGGGGGGGTCGCTGAAGCTTTCTTT. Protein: CASSQGGVAEAFF.

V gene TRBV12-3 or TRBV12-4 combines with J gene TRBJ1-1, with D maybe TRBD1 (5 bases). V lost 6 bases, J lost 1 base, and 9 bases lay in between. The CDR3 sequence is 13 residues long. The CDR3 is CASRPTENTEAFF. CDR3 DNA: TGTGCCAGCAGACCGACAGAGAACACTGAAGCTTTCTTT.